This passage covers 20 T cell receptor beta chains from one sample sequenced in a study of cytomegalovirus exposure and HLA in healthy donors. Both 60 Vbeta primers and 13 Jbeta primers went into the PCR. Using immunoSEQ multiplex PCR, the repertoire was profiled, and TCRdb retains in-frame clones only, with some absent. The sample has more than 95,000 clones, about 76% seen once. Sequencing input: PBMCs. Receptors originate from a woman aged 60-75 years in good health and CMV-seropositive.

This rearrangement joins TRBV25-1 to TRBJ2-5; D may be TRBD2 (6 bases). CDR3 length: 15 amino acids. V shed 3 bases and J shed 4 bases, with 15 bases lying between them. Per the germline V gene, CDR1 is MGHDK and CDR2 is SYGVNS. The CDR3 reads CASSDSGTPIETQYF. CDR3 sequence (DNA): TGTGCCAGCAGTGATTCGGGGACTCCAATAGAGACCCAGTACTTC.

The chain recombines TRBV7-9 with TRBJ2-5, with TRBD2 matching over 7 bases. Matching the DNA end better, TRBJ2-7 makes the J call doubtful. Germline-derived CDR1 and CDR2 are SEHNR and FQNEAQ (reference sequence). This CDR3 comprises 14 residues. The CDR3 DNA reads as TGTGCCAGCAGCTTAACCCCCCCGGGGGGCGAGCAGTACTTC. It codes for CASSLTPPGGEQYF.

The rearrangement uses TRBV10-3 and TRBJ2-7, with TRBD2 identical over 7 bases. Trimming cost V 1 base and J 7 bases; bases outside gene matches: 7. Germline V lookup: CDR1 ENHRY, CDR2 SYGVKD. The CDR3 has 14 residues. The CDR3 sequence: CAISEYAGVGEQYF. The CDR3 DNA reads as TGTGCCATCAGTGAGTATGCGGGAGTGGGGGAGCAGTACTTC.

Only a few counts were recorded for this clone. This chain links TRBV7-9 with TRBJ1-2; D might be TRBD1 (6 bases). The CDR3 extends over 15 amino acids. Germline V CDR1 and CDR2: SEHNR, FQNEAQ (reference sequence). Trimming removed 5 bases from V and 0 bases from J, with 13 bases in between. The CDR3 is CASSRQALANYGYTF. In DNA form, the CDR3 reads TGTGCCAGCAGCCGACAGGCCCTAGCTAACTATGGCTACACCTTC.

There are a few counts of this clone. The genes are TRBV7-3 and TRBJ2-2; D is ambiguous. Germline lookup yields CDR1 SGHTA and CDR2 FQGTGA. The CDR3 is 17 residues long. Deletions cut 5 bases from V and 1 base from J, with 17 bases between. This CDR3 reads CASSPQPRMVNTGELFF. CDR3 DNA sequence: TGTGCCAGCAGCCCACAGCCCCGAATGGTGAACACCGGGGAGCTGTTTTTT.

This clone was counted a few times. V gene TRBV5-4 combines with J gene TRBJ1-1; unclear D gene. CDR1 is SGHNT, CDR2 YYREEE, per germline (reference sequence). The V end lost 4 bases, the J end lost 4 bases, and 17 bases lay between the germline ends. This CDR3 comprises 15 residues. Here the CDR3 reads CASSAGGLSGTEAFF. The CDR3 nucleotides read TGTGCCAGCAGCGCTGGAGGGTTGAGCGGCACTGAAGCTTTCTTT.

This clone has just one count. This chain connects TRBV4-1 to TRBJ2-7; 9 bases map to TRBD2. The V gene end was trimmed by 4 bases and the J gene end by 6 bases; junction bases not matched to a gene: 10. From germline, CDR1 is MGHRA and CDR2 YSYEKL. The CDR3 runs 15 residues. Written as DNA, the CDR3 is TGCGCCAGCAGCCGAAGTAGCGGGAGTCCGCTCGAGCAGTACTTC. As protein: CASSRSSGSPLEQYF.

The chain is built from TRBV2 and TRBJ2-3, with 9 nucleotides matching TRBD2. Losses at the gene ends were 6 bases for V and 9 bases for J; bases not matched to a gene: 4. The CDR3 has 12 amino acids. Germline CDR1 is SNHLY and CDR2 is FYNNEI. DNA for the CDR3: TGTGCCAGCAGGGGTAGCGGGGGAACGCAGTATTTT. This sequence encodes CASRGSGGTQYF. Drawing the rest from reference TRBV2 and TRBJ2-3, the complete variable domain is EPEVTQTPSHQVTQMGQEVILRCVPISNHLYFYWYRQILGQKVEFLVSFYNNEISEKSEIFDDQFSVERPDGSNFTLKIRSTKLEDSAMYFCASRGSGGTQYFGPGTRLTVL.

This clone has a handful of counts. The chain combines TRBV11-2 with TRBJ1-4; no reliable D call. Germline loops: CDR1 SGHAT, CDR2 FQNNGV. The CDR3 length is 15 residues. V lost 2 bases and J lost 6, with 13 bases in between. CDR3 region: CASSLTPGAYEKLFF. CDR3 nucleotide sequence: TGTGCCAGCAGCTTAACCCCCGGTGCCTATGAAAAACTGTTTTTT.

This sequence joins TRBV5-4 and TRBJ1-1; 12 bases agree with TRBD1. The CDR3 runs 17 residues. CDR1 and CDR2 from the germline V gene are SGHNT and YYREEE (reference sequence). V gave up 4 bases and J gave up 4 bases; unmatched junction bases: 11. CDR3 sequence reads: CASSLGTGGGLATEAFF. CDR3 nucleotide sequence: TGTGCCAGCAGCCTGGGGACAGGGGGCGGGCTGGCCACTGAAGCTTTCTTT.

DNA for the CDR3: TGTGCCAGCAGCAGCGGCCTGGGAGGTCAGCCCCAGCATTTT. This codes for CASSSGLGGQPQHF. This chain links TRBV6-5 with TRBJ1-5; D gene uncertain. This CDR3 has 14 residues. The V and J ends lost 6 bases and 6 bases respectively, with 15 bases between them. Germline CDR1 and CDR2: MNHEY and SVGAGI.

The chain links TRBV18 to TRBJ2-1; 16 bases fit TRBD2. Trimming cost V 2 bases and J 7 bases; bases outside gene matches: 8. The CDR3 is 18 residues long. From germline, CDR1 is KGHSH and CDR2 LQKENI. The chain's CDR3 is CASSPGGLAGGRSNEQFF. CDR3 in DNA: TGTGCCAGCTCACCAGGGGGACTAGCGGGGGGGCGATCGAATGAGCAGTTCTTC.

The chain couples TRBV18 to TRBJ1-4, with 7 nucleotides matching TRBD1. CDR1 is KGHSH, CDR2 LQKENI, per germline. The CDR3 contains 15 residues. V lost 3 bases and J lost 5; bases outside the gene matches: 6. The CDR3 region is CASSPLGQRNEKLFF. The CDR3 region has the DNA TGTGCCAGCTCACCCCTGGGACAGAGGAATGAAAAACTGTTTTTT.

This clone showed up just once. The chain carries TRBV9 and TRBJ2-3; the D gene is possibly TRBD1 (5 bases). V was clipped by 4 bases and J by 0 bases, with 12 bases between them. Germline V gives CDR1 SGDLS, CDR2 YYNGEE. This CDR3 is 15 amino acids long. The CDR3 is CASSPRVGSTDTQYF. The CDR3 nucleotides read TGTGCCAGCAGCCCCAGGGTAGGAAGCACAGATACGCAGTATTTT.

The V gene is TRBV19, the J gene TRBJ1-3; D is uncertain. The CDR3 spans 13 residues. V lost 5 bases and J 4 bases, leaving 9 bases between the germline ends. The V gene's germline CDR1 is LNHDA and CDR2 SQIVND (reference sequence). This CDR3 reads CASSVTIGNTIYF. The CDR3 coding sequence is TGTGCCAGTAGTGTAACAATAGGAAACACCATATATTTT. Using reference TRBV19 and TRBJ1-3 for the parts outside the CDR3, the full variable domain is DGGITQSPKYLFRKEGQNVTLSCEQNLNHDAMYWYRQDPGQGLRLIYYSQIVNDFQKGDIAEGYSVSREKKESFPLTVTSAQKNPTAFYLCASSVTIGNTIYFGEGSWLTVV.

This chain connects TRBV7-3 to TRBJ1-1; 8 bases agree with TRBD1. V was clipped by 6 bases and J by 5 bases; unmatched bases: 5. From germline, CDR1 is SGHTA and CDR2 FQGTGA. CDR3 length: 13 residues. CDR3: CASRIQGGTEAFF. The CDR3 nucleotides read TGTGCCAGCAGGATACAGGGGGGGACTGAAGCTTTCTTT.

The genes are TRBV14 and TRBJ1-3; unclear D gene. Germline loops: CDR1 SGHDN, CDR2 FVKESK. Trimming stripped 1 base from V and 0 bases from J, with 16 bases between. The CDR3 has 18 residues. This chain's CDR3 is CASSQGVLPIFSGNTIYF. The CDR3 DNA follows: TGTGCCAGCAGCCAAGGGGTACTACCAATATTCTCTGGAAACACCATATATTTT.

This sequence joins TRBV7-2 and TRBJ1-4; weak D call: TRBD1 (6 bases). The CDR3 has 13 residues. Germline CDR1 reads SGHTA; CDR2 reads FQGNSA. Trimming took 5 bases from V and 8 from J, leaving 12 bases between them. For the CDR3, the DNA is TGTGCCAGCAGCGGCAGGACAGCAGAAAAACTGTTTTTT. Its protein product is CASSGRTAEKLFF.

Only one count was recorded for this clone. The CDR3 nucleotides are TGTGCCAGCTCACCACGGTCAGGCACCTACGAGCAGTACTTC. It specifies CASSPRSGTYEQYF. The chain carries TRBV18 and TRBJ2-7; D ambiguous. CDR1 is KGHSH and CDR2 is LQKENI in the germline V gene. The V end lost 1 base, the J end lost 2 bases, and 9 bases lay between the germline ends. The CDR3 is made up of 14 amino acids. Based on the CDR3 plus reference TRBV18 and TRBJ2-7, the full variable domain is NAGVMQNPRHLVRRRGQEARLRCSPMKGHSHVYWYRQLPEEGLKFMVYLQKENIIDESGMPKERFSAEFPKEGPSILRIQQVVRGDSAAYFCASSPRSGTYEQYFGPGTRLTVT.

V gene TRBV5-4 combines with J gene TRBJ2-6; 7 bases line up with TRBD1. There are 16 residues in the CDR3. Germline CDR1 and CDR2: SGHNT and YYREEE (reference sequence). Trimming removed 0 bases from V and 0 bases from J; junction bases left unmatched: 0. This CDR3 is CASSLGQGSGANVLTF. The CDR3 nucleotides are TGTGCCAGCAGCTTGGGACAGGGCTCTGGGGCCAACGTCCTGACTTTC.